The T cell receptor beta chain under discussion was sequenced for a study of CD8 T cells in Susac syndrome. RNA, at about 0.45 to 1 ug, was reverse transcribed with random hexamers. An immunoSEQ multiplex PCR generated amplified TCR beta CDR3 products spanning 54 Vbeta and 13 Jbeta. TCRdb ran MiXCR on the immunoSEQ multiplex PCR reads and lists one entry per CDR3 protein. The data contain about 150,000 distinct CDR3 sequences, 94% of them singletons. Peripheral blood CD8+ and CD4+ T cells were profiled by TCR beta sequencing. Purification of the CD8+ and CD4+ T cells relied on negative isolation, and TEMRA cells underwent FACS enrichment. The V segment lost 4 bases and the J segment 2 bases; nucleotides outside the gene matches: 5. CDR3 length: 16 amino acids. CDR1 and CDR2 from the germline V gene are SGDLS and YYNGEE.

The chain employs TRBV9 and TRBJ2-3; 12 positions match TRBD2. The sequencing sample was made of CD4+ T cells from PBMCs. The receptor's source is a human donor in good health. The CDR3 sequence: CASSPRTSGTTDTQYF. The CDR3 coding sequence is TGTGCCAGCAGCCCGAGGACTAGCGGGACCACAGATACGCAGTATTTT.